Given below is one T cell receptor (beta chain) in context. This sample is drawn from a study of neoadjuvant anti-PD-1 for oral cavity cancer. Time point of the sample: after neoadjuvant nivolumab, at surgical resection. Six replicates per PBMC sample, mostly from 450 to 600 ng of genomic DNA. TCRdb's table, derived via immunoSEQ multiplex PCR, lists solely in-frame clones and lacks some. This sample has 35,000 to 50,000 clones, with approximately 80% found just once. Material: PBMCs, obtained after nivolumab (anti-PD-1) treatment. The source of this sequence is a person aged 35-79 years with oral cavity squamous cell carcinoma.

CDR3: CASSAFTGGTDTQYF. In nucleotides, the CDR3 is TGTGCCAGCAGTGCCTTTACCGGTGGCACAGATACGCAGTATTTT. The chain recombines TRBV2 with TRBJ2-3; D ambiguous. The CDR3 has 15 residues. Germline V gene data show CDR1 as SNHLY and CDR2 as FYNNEI. Trimming took off 4 bases at V and 1 base at J, with 12 bases between the two ends.